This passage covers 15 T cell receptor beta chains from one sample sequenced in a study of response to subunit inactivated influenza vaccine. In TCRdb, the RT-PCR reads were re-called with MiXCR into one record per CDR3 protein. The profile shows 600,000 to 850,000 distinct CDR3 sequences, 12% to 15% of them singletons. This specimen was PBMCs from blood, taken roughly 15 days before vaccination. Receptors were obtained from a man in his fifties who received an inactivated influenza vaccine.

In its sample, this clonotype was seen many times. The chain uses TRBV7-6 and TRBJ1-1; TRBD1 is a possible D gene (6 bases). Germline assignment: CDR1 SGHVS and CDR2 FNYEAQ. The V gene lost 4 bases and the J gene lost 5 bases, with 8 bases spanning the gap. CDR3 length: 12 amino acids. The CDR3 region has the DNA TGTGCCAGCAGCTCCGGACAGACTGAAGCTTTCTTT. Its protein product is CASSSGQTEAFF.

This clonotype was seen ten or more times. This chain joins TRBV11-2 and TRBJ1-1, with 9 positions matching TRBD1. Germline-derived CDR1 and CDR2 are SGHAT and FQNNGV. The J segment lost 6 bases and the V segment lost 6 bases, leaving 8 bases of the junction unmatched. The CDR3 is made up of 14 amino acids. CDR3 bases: TGTGCCAGCAGGCCCGGACAGGGGATAGCTGAAGCTTTCTTT. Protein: CASRPGQGIAEAFF. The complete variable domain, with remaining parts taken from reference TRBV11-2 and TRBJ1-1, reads EAGVAQSPRYKIIEKRQSVAFWCNPISGHATLYWYQQILGQGPKLLIQFQNNGVVDDSQLPKDRFSAERLKGVDSTLKIQPAKLEDSAVYLCASRPGQGIAEAFFGQGTRLTVV.

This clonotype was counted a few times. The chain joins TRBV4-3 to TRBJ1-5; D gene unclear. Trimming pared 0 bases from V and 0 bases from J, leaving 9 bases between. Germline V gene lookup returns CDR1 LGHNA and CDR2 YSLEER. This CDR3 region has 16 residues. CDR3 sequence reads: CASSQEYTDSNQPQHF. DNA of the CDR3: TGCGCCAGCAGCCAAGAGTACACAGATAGCAATCAGCCCCAGCATTTT.

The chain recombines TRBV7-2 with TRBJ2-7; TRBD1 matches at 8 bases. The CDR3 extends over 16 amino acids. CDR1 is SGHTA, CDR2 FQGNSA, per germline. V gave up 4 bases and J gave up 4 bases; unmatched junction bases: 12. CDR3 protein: CASSSTRDRGDYEQYF. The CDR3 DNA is TGTGCCAGCAGCTCTACCAGAGACAGGGGAGATTACGAGCAGTACTTC.

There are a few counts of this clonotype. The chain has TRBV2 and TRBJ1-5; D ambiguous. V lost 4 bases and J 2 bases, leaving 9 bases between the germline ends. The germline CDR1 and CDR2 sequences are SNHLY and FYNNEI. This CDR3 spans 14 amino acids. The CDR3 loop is CASSGYVGNQPQHF. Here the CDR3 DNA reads TGTGCCAGCAGTGGTTACGTCGGCAATCAGCCCCAGCATTTT.

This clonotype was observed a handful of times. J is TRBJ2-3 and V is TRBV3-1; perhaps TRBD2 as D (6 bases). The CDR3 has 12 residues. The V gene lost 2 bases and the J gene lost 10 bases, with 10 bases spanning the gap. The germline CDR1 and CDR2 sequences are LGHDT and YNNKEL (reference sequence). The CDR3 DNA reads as TGTGCCAGCAGCCAAAGTGTAGCGGCGCAGTATTTT. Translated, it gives CASSQSVAAQYF.

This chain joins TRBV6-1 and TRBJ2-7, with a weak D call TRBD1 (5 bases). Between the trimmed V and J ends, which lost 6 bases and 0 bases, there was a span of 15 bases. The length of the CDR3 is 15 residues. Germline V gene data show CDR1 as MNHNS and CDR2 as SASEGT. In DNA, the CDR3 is TGTGCCAGCAGAGCTACAGGACCTAGCTCCTACGAGCAGTACTTC. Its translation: CASRATGPSSYEQYF.

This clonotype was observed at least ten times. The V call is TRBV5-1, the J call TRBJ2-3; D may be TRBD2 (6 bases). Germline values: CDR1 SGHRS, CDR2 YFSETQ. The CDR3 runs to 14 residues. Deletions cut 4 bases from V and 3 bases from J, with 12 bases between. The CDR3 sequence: CASSLPGGTDTQYF. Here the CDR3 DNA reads TGCGCCAGCAGCCTTCCCGGGGGTACAGATACGCAGTATTTT.

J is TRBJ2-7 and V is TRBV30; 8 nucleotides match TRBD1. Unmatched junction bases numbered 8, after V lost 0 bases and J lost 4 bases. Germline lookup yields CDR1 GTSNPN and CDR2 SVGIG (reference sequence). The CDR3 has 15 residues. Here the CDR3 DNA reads TGTGCCTGGAGTGTAAGAGGGACAGGATTTTACGAGCAGTACTTC. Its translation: CAWSVRGTGFYEQYF. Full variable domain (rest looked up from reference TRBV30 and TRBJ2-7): SQTIHQWPATLVQPVGSPLSLECTVEGTSNPNLYWYRQAAGRGLQLLFYSVGIGQISSEVPQNLSASRPQDRQFILSSKKLLLSDSGFYLCAWSVRGTGFYEQYFGPGTRLTVT.

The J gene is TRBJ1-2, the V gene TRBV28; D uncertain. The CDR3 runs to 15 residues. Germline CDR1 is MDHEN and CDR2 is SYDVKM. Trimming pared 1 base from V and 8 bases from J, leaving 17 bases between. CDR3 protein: CASSLSAPRSGGYTF. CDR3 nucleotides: TGTGCCAGCAGTTTATCGGCCCCCCGGAGCGGGGGCTACACCTTC.

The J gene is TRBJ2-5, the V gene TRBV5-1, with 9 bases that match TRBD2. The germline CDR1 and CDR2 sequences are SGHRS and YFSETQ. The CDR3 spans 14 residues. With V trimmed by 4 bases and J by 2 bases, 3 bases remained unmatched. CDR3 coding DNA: TGCGCCAGCAGCCGGAGCGGGGGGCAAGAGACCCAGTACTTC. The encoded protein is CASSRSGGQETQYF.

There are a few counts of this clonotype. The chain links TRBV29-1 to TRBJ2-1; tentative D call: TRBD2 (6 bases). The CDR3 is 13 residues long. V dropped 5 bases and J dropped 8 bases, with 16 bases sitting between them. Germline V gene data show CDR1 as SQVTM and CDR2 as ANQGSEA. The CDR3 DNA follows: TGCAGCGTTTCTGGGGGGAGGACCGATGAGCAGTTCTTC. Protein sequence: CSVSGGRTDEQFF.

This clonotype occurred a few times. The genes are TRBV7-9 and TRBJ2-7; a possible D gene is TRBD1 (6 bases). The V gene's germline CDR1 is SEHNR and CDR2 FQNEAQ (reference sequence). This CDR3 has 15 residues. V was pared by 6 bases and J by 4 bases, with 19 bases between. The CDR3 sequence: CASSPTGTLTYEQYF. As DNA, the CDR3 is TGTGCCAGCAGTCCAACCGGGACACTTACTTACGAGCAGTACTTC.

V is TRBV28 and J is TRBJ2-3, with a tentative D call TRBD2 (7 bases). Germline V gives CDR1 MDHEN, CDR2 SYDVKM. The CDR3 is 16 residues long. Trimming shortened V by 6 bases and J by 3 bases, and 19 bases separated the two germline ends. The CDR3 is CASSAWGGHVTDTQYF. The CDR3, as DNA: TGTGCCAGCAGCGCTTGGGGGGGGCACGTGACAGATACGCAGTATTTT.

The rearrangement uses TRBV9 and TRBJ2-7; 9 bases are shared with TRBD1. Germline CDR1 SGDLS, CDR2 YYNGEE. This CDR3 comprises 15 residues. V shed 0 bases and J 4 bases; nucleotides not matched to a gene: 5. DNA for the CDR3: TGTGCCAGCAGCGTAGGAGGGACAGGGACTTACGAGCAGTACTTC. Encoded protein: CASSVGGTGTYEQYF.